This entry lists 13 T cell receptor beta chains sequenced from one sample in a study of blood T cells in healthy people across ages (dated by TCRdb to between 2014 and 2017). Library prep was done by 5' RACE. Sequencer: Illumina HiSeq 2500. The second PCR ran for about 7 to 11 cycles and used a J-beta primer mix along with a sample-barcoded 5' primer. TCRdb reanalyzed the raw reads on its own, using fastp at Q25 for trimming and MiXCR for clone calling, and kept in-frame beta chains. Every CDR3 protein is listed once, alongside the most common genes and DNA of its rows. Recorded for this sample are 750,000 to 950,000 distinct CDR3 sequences; 53% of them occurred a single time. The ten largest account for around 40% of the sample. Sequenced input: blood. These receptors came from a man older than 75 in good health.

This chain uses TRBV24-1 with TRBJ1-2; D ambiguous. Trimming stripped 4 bases from V and 2 bases from J, with 7 bases between. The CDR3 totals 13 residues. CDR1 and CDR2 from the germline V gene are KGHDR and SFDVKD. The CDR3 loop reads CATSEYRNYGYTF. CDR3 in DNA: TGTGCCACCAGTGAGTACAGAAACTATGGCTACACCTTC.

The chain carries TRBV2 and TRBJ2-1; 8 nucleotides align to TRBD2. Germline V lookup: CDR1 SNHLY, CDR2 FYNNEI. CDR3 size: 12 residues. With 6 bases clipped from V and 7 bases from J, the junction kept 2 bases outside the gene matches. This chain's CDR3 is CASRLAGNEQFF. Written as DNA, the CDR3 is TGTGCCAGCAGATTAGCGGGGAATGAGCAGTTCTTC.

The chain has TRBV9 and TRBJ2-1; 8 nucleotides align to TRBD1. This CDR3 region has 15 residues. The germline V gene has CDR1 SGDLS and CDR2 YYNGEE. V dropped 0 bases and J dropped 7; count of bases not matched to a gene: 6. CDR3 residues: CASSVGGQVGNEQFF. CDR3 sequence (DNA): TGTGCCAGCAGCGTAGGGGGACAGGTGGGGAATGAGCAGTTCTTC.

The V and J genes are TRBV5-1 and TRBJ1-1; D not resolved. Germline loops: CDR1 SGHRS, CDR2 YFSETQ. Trimming left V 0 bases short and J 5 bases short, with 14 bases between. This CDR3 comprises 15 residues. CDR3 loop: CASSLGPGLVTEAFF. DNA of the CDR3: TGCGCCAGCAGCTTGGGCCCAGGATTGGTAACTGAAGCTTTCTTT.

This chain uses TRBV11-2 with TRBJ2-3, with 7 nucleotides matching TRBD1. Trimming cost V 0 bases and J 14 bases; bases outside gene matches: 26. The CDR3 sequence is 19 residues long. Germline CDR1 SGHAT, CDR2 FQNNGV. Here the CDR3 reads CASSLDRVRRTQGDRDAYF. CDR3 coding DNA: TGTGCCAGCAGCTTAGATCGGGTGCGGCGAACACAAGGGGACAGAGACGCGTATTTT.

The chain links TRBV27 to TRBJ2-3; possibly TRBD1 for D (5 bases). Germline CDR1 reads MNHEY; CDR2 reads SMNVEV (reference sequence). This CDR3 has 14 amino acids. Trimming removed 10 bases at V and 3 bases at J, with 17 bases between. The CDR3 reads CATLTEEWTDTQYF. The CDR3 nucleotides read TGTGCCACCCTGACAGAGGAATGGACAGATACGCAGTATTTT.

This clonotype was seen a handful of times. A read error may produce the germline difference seen at one junction end. CDR3 residues: CASSSTGGNSGYTF. The DNA for the CDR3 is TGTGCCAGCAGTTCGACAGGGGGCAACTCTGGCTACACCTTC. V usage is TRBV12-3 or TRBV12-4 and J usage is TRBJ1-2, with 10 positions matching TRBD1. This CDR3 spans 14 amino acids.

This chain joins TRBV25-1 and TRBJ1-2; 10 nucleotides align to TRBD1. From germline, CDR1 is MGHDK and CDR2 SYGVNS. This CDR3 has 16 amino acids. The trim removed 2 bases at V and 8 bases at J, leaving 11 bases unmatched. CDR3 nucleotide sequence: TGTGCCAGCAGTGAAGGACAGGGGGTTTTAACGGGAGGCTACACCTTC. Translated: CASSEGQGVLTGGYTF.

This chain connects TRBV20-1 to TRBJ2-7; TRBD2 matches at 7 bases. Trimming removed 0 bases from V and 3 bases from J; junction bases left unmatched: 8. The CDR3 extends over 15 amino acids. Germline V gene sequence: CDR1 DFQATT, CDR2 SNEGSKA (reference sequence). CDR3: CSAREEYGEGYEQYF. In nucleotides, the CDR3 is TGCAGTGCTAGAGAGGAGTACGGGGAGGGCTACGAGCAGTACTTC.

V usage is TRBV2 and J usage is TRBJ1-1; tentative D call: TRBD1 (5 bases). V shed 2 bases and J shed 0 bases, with 10 bases lying between them. Germline V CDR1 and CDR2: SNHLY, FYNNEI. The length of the CDR3 is 15 residues. The CDR3 DNA follows: TGTGCCAGCAGTGAAAATGGGGGAATGAACACTGAAGCTTTCTTT. Protein: CASSENGGMNTEAFF.

The chain carries TRBV6-5 and TRBJ1-2, with 9 bases matching TRBD1. Germline V gene data show CDR1 as MNHEY and CDR2 as SVGAGI. There are 14 residues in the CDR3. V shed 6 bases, J shed 7 bases, and the junction held 9 bases outside the gene matches. The CDR3 DNA sequence: TGTGCCAGCAGATACGGACAGGGGCGATGTGGCTACACCTTC. Its translation: CASRYGQGRCGYTF.

The V and J genes are TRBV27 and TRBJ2-7; D uncertain. Near its end, the DNA agrees better with TRBJ2-5, so the J call may be wrong. CDR1 is MNHEY and CDR2 is SMNVEV in the germline V gene (reference sequence). The CDR3 is made up of 13 amino acids. CDR3 nucleotide sequence: TGTGCCAGCTCGGCCTGGGATCTGGAGACCCAGTACTTC. It specifies CASSAWDLETQYF.

The chain combines TRBV20-1 with TRBJ2-5; D gene ambiguous. Germline values: CDR1 DFQATT, CDR2 SNEGSKA (reference sequence). The CDR3 is 14 amino acids. Trimming took off 6 bases at V and 2 bases at J, with 16 bases between the two ends. The CDR3 DNA sequence: TGCAGTGCCCCAAGCGACTCAGCTCAAGAGACCCAGTACTTC. Translation gives CSAPSDSAQETQYF.